These 27 T cell receptor beta chains were sequenced from one sample in a study of T cell repertoires in ileal Crohn's disease. Only in-frame clones appear in the TCRdb table, and some are missing; sequencing was by immunoSEQ multiplex PCR. The sample records about 13,000 clones, around two thirds being singletons. Sequenced input: ileal tissue. These TCRs come from an adult with Crohn's disease.

This chain uses TRBV19 with TRBJ1-1; D gene ambiguous. CDR3 length equals 11 residues. Deletions cut 7 bases from V and 5 bases from J, with 8 bases between. Germline-derived CDR1 and CDR2 are LNHDA and SQIVND (reference sequence). As DNA, the CDR3 is TGTGCCAGTACTCGGCTGACTGAAGCTTTCTTT. As protein: CASTRLTEAFF.

The V gene is TRBV6-1, the J gene TRBJ1-6; D gene ambiguous. CDR3 size: 12 residues. V gave up 4 bases and J gave up 7 bases, with 5 bases separating them. Germline CDR1 reads MNHNS; CDR2 reads SASEGT. The CDR3 region has the DNA TGTGCCAGCAGTGTAGGAAATTCACCCCTCCACTTT. This sequence encodes CASSVGNSPLHF.

The chain combines TRBV10-1 with TRBJ2-5; 10 positions agree with TRBD2. V shed 4 bases, J shed 5 bases, and the junction held 4 bases outside the gene matches. Germline CDR1 WNHNN, CDR2 SYGVQD (reference sequence). The CDR3 runs 14 residues. In nucleotides, the CDR3 is TGCGCCAGCAGTGGTGCGACTAGCGGGGAGACCCAGTACTTC. Amino acid sequence: CASSGATSGETQYF.

The rearrangement links TRBV2 to TRBJ2-2; D tentatively fits TRBD1 or TRBD2 (5 bases each). Germline CDR1 and CDR2: SNHLY and FYNNEI. This CDR3 comprises 11 residues. V was cut by 6 bases and J by 16 bases, with 15 bases left in between. Here the CDR3 reads CASRGPEIAFF. The CDR3, as DNA: TGTGCCAGCAGGGGACCCGAAATAGCGTTTTTT.

This clone was picked up a small number of times. This chain uses TRBV7-3 with TRBJ1-5; possible D gene TRBD1, 5 bases. Germline loops: CDR1 SGHTA, CDR2 FQGTGA. V lost 1 base and J lost 9, with 13 bases in between. This CDR3 region has 14 residues. CDR3: CASSLISGTRPQHF. The CDR3 DNA sequence: TGTGCCAGCAGCTTAATATCGGGGACTCGGCCCCAGCATTTT.

This clone was detected a few times. The chain employs TRBV5-1 and TRBJ1-2; TRBD1 matches at 8 bases. The CDR3 length is 15 residues. After removal of 4 bases from V and 0 bases from J, the junction contained 5 bases not matched to a gene. Per the germline V gene, CDR1 is SGHRS and CDR2 is YFSETQ. The CDR3 sequence: CASSPGQGANYGYTF. The CDR3 DNA sequence: TGCGCCAGCAGCCCCGGACAGGGAGCTAACTATGGCTACACCTTC.

To note about this clone: Other nucleotide sequences from this sample produce the same CDR3. The CDR3 DNA sequence: TGTGCCAGCAGCCCCCAGGGTCCCACTGAAGCTTTCTTT. As protein: CASSPQGPTEAFF. The J gene is TRBJ1-1, the V gene TRBV7-9, with TRBD1 as a possible D gene (5 bases). V shed 5 bases and J shed 4 bases, with 11 bases lying between them. The germline gives CDR1 SEHNR, CDR2 FQNEAQ (reference sequence). The length of the CDR3 is 13 residues.

V is TRBV10-2 and J is TRBJ1-3; D call uncertain. Between the trimmed V and J ends, which lost 0 bases and 8 bases, there was a span of 5 bases. The CDR3 totals 12 residues. CDR1 and CDR2 from the germline V gene are WSHSY and SAAADI. This CDR3 is CASSESKYTIYF. The CDR3 region has the DNA TGCGCCAGCAGTGAGTCGAAGTACACCATATATTTT.

By share, this clone ranks as medium-sized. This chain joins TRBV7-3 and TRBJ2-5; 8 nucleotides match TRBD1. The CDR3 contains 13 residues. Germline lookup yields CDR1 SGHTA and CDR2 FQGTGA. The junction had 3 bases not matched to a gene; V was cut back by 5 bases and J by 4 bases. Written as DNA, the CDR3 is TGTGCCAGCAGCCAAGACAGGGGAGAGACCCAGTACTTC. Its translation is CASSQDRGETQYF.

V is TRBV5-1 and J is TRBJ2-3; 10 bases fit TRBD1. Germline V gene sequence: CDR1 SGHRS, CDR2 YFSETQ. CDR3 length: 15 residues. The V gene end was trimmed by 0 bases and the J gene end by 6 bases; junction bases not matched to a gene: 4. The CDR3 nucleotides read TGCGCCAGCAGCTTGGGACAGGGGGCCGCCGATACGCAGTATTTT. Its translation is CASSLGQGAADTQYF.

The genes are TRBV7-6 and TRBJ2-3; D is unclear. Trimming stripped 1 base from V and 8 bases from J, with 7 bases between. CDR3 length: 12 amino acids. Germline values: CDR1 SGHVS, CDR2 FNYEAQ. In nucleotides, the CDR3 is TGTGCCAGCAGCTTAGACGTGGGTACGCAGTATTTT. Translation: CASSLDVGTQYF.

The CDR3 nucleotides read TGTGCCAGCAGTAGGGACTACTTAGCCAATGAGCAGTTCTTC. This sequence encodes CASSRDYLANEQFF. V gene TRBV6-1 combines with J gene TRBJ2-1; 7 bases align to TRBD2. V trimming: 5 bases; J trimming: 6 bases; junction bases outside the gene matches: 7. This CDR3 contains 14 residues. From germline, CDR1 is MNHNS and CDR2 SASEGT.

The chain employs TRBV7-9 and TRBJ2-7, with TRBD2 matching over 7 bases. CDR1 is SEHNR and CDR2 is FQNEAQ in the germline V gene (reference sequence). The junction had 12 bases not matched to a gene; V was cut back by 4 bases and J by 9 bases. The CDR3 sequence is 14 residues long. The CDR3 bases are TGTGCCAGCAGCTCGGGAACGACTAGCTCGGGGCAGTACTTC. Encoded protein: CASSSGTTSSGQYF.

The chain couples TRBV7-3 to TRBJ2-5; no firm D call. The germline V gene encodes CDR1 SGHTA and CDR2 FQGTGA. The CDR3 has 13 residues. The V end was cut by 5 bases, the J end by 3 bases, with 10 bases between. The CDR3 DNA reads TGTGCCAGCAGCCGTTCCGGAGAAGAGACCCAGTACTTC. As protein: CASSRSGEETQYF.

This clone was recorded a few times. The chain has TRBV5-6 and TRBJ1-5; maybe TRBD1 (5 bases). CDR3 length equals 16 residues. V lost 2 bases and J 0 bases, leaving 12 bases between the germline ends. The germline V gene has CDR1 SGHDT and CDR2 YYEEEE. This CDR3 reads CASSFRGFYSNQPQHF. The CDR3 nucleotides are TGTGCCAGCAGCTTTAGGGGATTTTATAGCAATCAGCCCCAGCATTTT.

This clone is termed medium-sized. The genes are TRBV18 and TRBJ1-1; possible D gene TRBD1, 5 bases. Deletions cut 4 bases from V and 0 bases from J, with 15 bases between. The CDR3 sequence is 16 residues long. Germline CDR1 reads KGHSH; CDR2 reads LQKENI. The CDR3, as DNA: TGTGCCAGCTCACTAATAACAGGAACCATGAACACTGAAGCTTTCTTT. Amino acid sequence: CASSLITGTMNTEAFF. Based on the CDR3 plus reference TRBV18 and TRBJ1-1, the full variable domain is NAGVMQNPRHLVRRRGQEARLRCSPMKGHSHVYWYRQLPEEGLKFMVYLQKENIIDESGMPKERFSAEFPKEGPSILRIQQVVRGDSAAYFCASSLITGTMNTEAFFGQGTRLTVV.

There are a few counts of this clone. The chain recombines TRBV7-8 with TRBJ2-3; no clear D gene. V was shortened by 1 base and J by 7 bases, with 0 bases between the two germline ends. This CDR3 comprises 10 residues. CDR1 and CDR2 from the germline V gene are SGHVS and FQNEAQ. The CDR3 nucleotides read TGTGCCAGCAGCTTAGATACGCAGTATTTT. It is translated as CASSLDTQYF.

This rearrangement joins TRBV9 to TRBJ1-1; maybe TRBD1 (6 bases). Germline CDR1 reads SGDLS; CDR2 reads YYNGEE. The CDR3 loop spans 15 amino acids. The V gene lost 6 bases and the J gene lost 3 bases, with 18 bases spanning the gap. The CDR3: CASNSGGPWDTEAFF. Here the CDR3 DNA reads TGTGCCAGCAATTCGGGGGGGCCCTGGGACACTGAAGCTTTCTTT.

This sequence joins TRBV6-5 and TRBJ1-1, with TRBD1 matching 7 bases. Unmatched junction bases numbered 2, after V lost 5 bases and J lost 8 bases. The germline CDR1 and CDR2 sequences are MNHEY and SVGAGI. The CDR3 loop spans 11 amino acids. CDR3 nucleotide sequence: TGTGCCAGCAGTCAGACAGGGGAAGCTTTCTTT. This codes for CASSQTGEAFF.

The chain employs TRBV10-1 and TRBJ2-3; no firm D call. Germline V gives CDR1 WNHNN, CDR2 SYGVQD (reference sequence). Trimming pared 0 bases from V and 2 bases from J, leaving 6 bases between. This CDR3 has 14 residues. The CDR3 reads CASSESQITDTQYF. The CDR3 DNA reads as TGCGCCAGCAGTGAGTCGCAGATCACAGATACGCAGTATTTT.

DNA of the CDR3: TGTGCCAGCAGCCCGAGATACACCGGGGAGCTGTTTTTT. It codes for CASSPRYTGELFF. This rearrangement joins TRBV11-2 to TRBJ2-2; D is ambiguous. CDR3 length: 13 amino acids. Deletions cut 5 bases from V and 3 bases from J, with 7 bases between. Per the germline V gene, CDR1 is SGHAT and CDR2 is FQNNGV.

The gene calls are TRBV7-7 and TRBJ2-1; TRBD2 matches at 9 bases. Trimming at V came to 1 base and at J to 9 bases, leaving 7 bases not matched to a gene. This CDR3 comprises 15 residues. The germline CDR1 and CDR2 sequences are SSHAT and FNYEAQ (reference sequence). This CDR3 reads CASSLESGGRGEQFF. CDR3 DNA sequence: TGTGCCAGCAGCTTAGAAAGCGGGGGGCGGGGTGAGCAGTTCTTC. Together with reference TRBV7-7 and TRBJ2-1, the CDR3 gives the full variable domain: GAGVSQSPRYKVTKRGQDVTLRCDPISSHATLYWYQQALGQGPEFLTYFNYEAQPDKSGLPSDRFSAERPEGSISTLTIQRTEQRDSAMYRCASSLESGGRGEQFFGPGTRLTVL.

The chain combines TRBV7-2 with TRBJ2-5, with 8 nucleotides matching TRBD1. CDR1 is SGHTA and CDR2 is FQGNSA in the germline V gene. After removal of 1 base from V and 5 bases from J, the junction contained 18 bases not matched to a gene. The CDR3 loop spans 19 amino acids. CDR3 in amino acids: CASSLVQDRVPRSWETQYF. CDR3 sequence (DNA): TGTGCCAGCAGCTTAGTCCAGGACAGGGTGCCTCGGAGCTGGGAGACCCAGTACTTC.

This chain uses TRBV4-1 with TRBJ2-3, with 7 nucleotides matching TRBD2. CDR1 MGHRA and CDR2 YSYEKL come from the germline V gene. The CDR3 extends over 11 amino acids. V dropped 4 bases and J dropped 8; count of bases not matched to a gene: 0. Here the CDR3 reads CASSPGGTQYF. DNA of the CDR3: TGCGCCAGCAGCCCGGGGGGTACGCAGTATTTT.

This clone was picked up one time. This rearrangement joins TRBV29-1 to TRBJ2-3; TRBD2 matches at 9 bases. From germline, CDR1 is SQVTM and CDR2 ANQGSEA. This CDR3 is 15 amino acids long. The V and J ends lost 4 bases and 0 bases, in that order; junction bases with no gene match: 5. The CDR3 DNA is TGCAGCGTTGTGCTAGCGGGGTACAGCACAGATACGCAGTATTTT. Translated, it gives CSVVLAGYSTDTQYF.

This clone was observed a few times. This chain links TRBV2 with TRBJ2-7; D gene ambiguous. Between the trimmed V and J ends, which lost 3 bases and 2 bases, there was a span of 11 bases. Germline values: CDR1 SNHLY, CDR2 FYNNEI. The CDR3 has 14 amino acids. In DNA, the CDR3 is TGTGCCAGCAGTGACCCCCGGGCACCCTACGAGCAGTACTTC. Translating gives CASSDPRAPYEQYF.

The V gene is TRBV7-9, the J gene TRBJ1-1; TRBD1 is a possible D gene (5 bases). CDR3 length: 14 amino acids. The germline CDR1 and CDR2 sequences are SEHNR and FQNEAQ (reference sequence). Trimming stripped 8 bases from V and 0 bases from J, with 13 bases between. CDR3: CASPPPGVNTEAFF. The DNA for the CDR3 is TGTGCCAGCCCCCCCCCGGGGGTGAACACTGAAGCTTTCTTT.